This TCR beta chain was retrieved from a study of neurological immune-mediated disorders. Points from the study as a whole: In HTLV-1-associated myelopathy, TCR clonal expansion was greatest, whereas multiple sclerosis had the least, falling below healthy controls. Across subjects, expanded clones had no CDR3 amino acid sequences in common, pointing to private repertoires in all groups.

5'RACE with 10-nucleotide random UMIs generated the cDNA. TCRdb re-called the 5' RACE reads with MiXCR, one entry per CDR3 protein. This repertoire shows tens of thousands of distinct CDR3 sequences, more than 15% found once; its top ten account for 15% to 19%. Unsorted libraries came from 2 million PBMCs stored at -80 °C. This clonotype was recorded many times. Antigen: not known. Germline V gene data show CDR1 as MNHEY and CDR2 as SVGEGT. This CDR3 contains 16 residues. With V trimmed by 6 bases and J by 0 bases, 4 bases remained unmatched. The sample consisted of PBMCs. The chain recombines TRBV6-2 or TRBV6-3 with TRBJ2-1, with 11 bases identical to TRBD2. This sequence originates from a woman aged 40-49 years in good health. The CDR3 is CASRSLAGGSYNEQFF. In nucleotides, the CDR3 is TGTGCCAGCAGGTCTCTAGCGGGGGGCTCCTACAATGAGCAGTTCTTC.